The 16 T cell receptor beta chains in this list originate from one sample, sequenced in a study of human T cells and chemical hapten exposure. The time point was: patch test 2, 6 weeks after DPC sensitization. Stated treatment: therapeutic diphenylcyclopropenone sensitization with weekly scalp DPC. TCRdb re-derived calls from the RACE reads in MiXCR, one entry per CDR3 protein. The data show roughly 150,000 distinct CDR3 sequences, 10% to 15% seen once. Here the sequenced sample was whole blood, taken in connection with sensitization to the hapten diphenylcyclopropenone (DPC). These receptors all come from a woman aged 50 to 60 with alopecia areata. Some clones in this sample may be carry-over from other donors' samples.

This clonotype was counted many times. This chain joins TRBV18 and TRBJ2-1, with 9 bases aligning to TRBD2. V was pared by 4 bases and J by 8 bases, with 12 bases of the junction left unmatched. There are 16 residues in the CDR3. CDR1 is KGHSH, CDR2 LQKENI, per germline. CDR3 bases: TGTGCCAGCTCACGGGCTAGCGGGAATCCTTCCGATGAGCAGTTCTTC. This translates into CASSRASGNPSDEQFF.

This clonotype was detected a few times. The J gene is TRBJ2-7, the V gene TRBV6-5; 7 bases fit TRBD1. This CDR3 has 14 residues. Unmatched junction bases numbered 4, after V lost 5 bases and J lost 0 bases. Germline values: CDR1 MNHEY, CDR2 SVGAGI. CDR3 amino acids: CASSIGTASYEQYF. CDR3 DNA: TGTGCCAGCAGTATAGGGACAGCCTCCTACGAGCAGTACTTC.

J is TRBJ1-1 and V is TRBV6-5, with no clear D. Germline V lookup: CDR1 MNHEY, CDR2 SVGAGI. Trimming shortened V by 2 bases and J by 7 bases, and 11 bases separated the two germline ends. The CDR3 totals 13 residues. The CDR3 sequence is CASSYETVSEAFF. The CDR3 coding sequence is TGTGCCAGCAGTTACGAGACCGTTAGTGAAGCTTTCTTT.

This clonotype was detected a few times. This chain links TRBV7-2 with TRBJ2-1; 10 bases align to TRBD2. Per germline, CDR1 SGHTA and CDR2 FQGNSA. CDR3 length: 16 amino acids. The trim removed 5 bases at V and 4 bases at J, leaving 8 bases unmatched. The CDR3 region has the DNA TGTGCCAGCAGCCCAAGGCTGACTAGCGGGTACAATGAGCAGTTCTTC. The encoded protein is CASSPRLTSGYNEQFF.

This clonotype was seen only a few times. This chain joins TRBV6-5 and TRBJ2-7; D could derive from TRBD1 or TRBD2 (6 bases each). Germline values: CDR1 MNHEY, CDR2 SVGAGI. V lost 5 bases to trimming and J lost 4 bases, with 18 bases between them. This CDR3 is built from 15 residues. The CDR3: CASSRPGAGSYEQYF. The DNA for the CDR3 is TGTGCCAGCAGTCGACCGGGGGCGGGATCATACGAGCAGTACTTC.

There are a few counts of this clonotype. The CDR3 sequence is CASSRVGTLQETQYF. CDR3 sequence (DNA): TGTGCCAGCAGCCGGGTGGGCACTCTCCAAGAGACCCAGTACTTC. The chain is built from TRBV11-2 and TRBJ2-5, with D unclear. V lost 5 bases to trimming and J lost 1 base, with 14 bases between them. The CDR3 has 15 amino acids. CDR1 is SGHAT, CDR2 FQNNGV, per germline.

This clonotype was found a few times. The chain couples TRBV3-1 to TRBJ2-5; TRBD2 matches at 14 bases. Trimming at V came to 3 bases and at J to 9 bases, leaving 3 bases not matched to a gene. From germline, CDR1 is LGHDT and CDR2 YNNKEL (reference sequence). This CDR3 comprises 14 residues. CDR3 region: CASSQGLAGAAQYF. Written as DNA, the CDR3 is TGTGCCAGCAGCCAGGGACTAGCGGGAGCGGCCCAGTACTTC.

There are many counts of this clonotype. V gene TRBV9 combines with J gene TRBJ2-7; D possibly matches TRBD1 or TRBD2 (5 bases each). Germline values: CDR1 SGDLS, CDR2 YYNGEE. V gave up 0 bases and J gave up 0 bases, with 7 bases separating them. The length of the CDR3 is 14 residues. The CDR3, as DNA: TGTGCCAGCAGCGTAGGGGGGAGCTCCTACGAGCAGTACTTC. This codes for CASSVGGSSYEQYF.

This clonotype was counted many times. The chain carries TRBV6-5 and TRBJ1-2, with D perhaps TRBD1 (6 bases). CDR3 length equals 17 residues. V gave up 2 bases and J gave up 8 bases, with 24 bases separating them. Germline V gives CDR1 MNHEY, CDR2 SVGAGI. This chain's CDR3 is CASSYQSGGRDARGYTF. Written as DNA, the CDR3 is TGTGCCAGCAGTTACCAATCTGGGGGGCGCGACGCTCGCGGCTACACCTTC.

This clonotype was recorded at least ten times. CDR3 in DNA: TGTGCCAGCAAGGCCGGGGGCTTAGAGACCCAGTACTTC. Translated, it gives CASKAGGLETQYF. This sequence joins TRBV2 and TRBJ2-5; D is possibly TRBD1 or TRBD2 (6 bases each). CDR1 SNHLY and CDR2 FYNNEI come from the germline V gene. The CDR3 consists of 13 residues. V was trimmed by 7 bases and J by 4 bases, leaving 13 bases between them.

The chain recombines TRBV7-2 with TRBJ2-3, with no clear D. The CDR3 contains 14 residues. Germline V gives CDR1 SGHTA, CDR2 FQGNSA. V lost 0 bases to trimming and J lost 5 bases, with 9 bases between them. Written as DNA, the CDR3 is TGTGCCAGCAGCTTAGCTACCCGACTAGATACGCAGTATTTT. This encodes CASSLATRLDTQYF.

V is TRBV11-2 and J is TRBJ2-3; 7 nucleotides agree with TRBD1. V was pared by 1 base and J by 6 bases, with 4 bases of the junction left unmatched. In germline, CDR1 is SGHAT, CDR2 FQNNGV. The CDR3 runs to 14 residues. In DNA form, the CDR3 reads TGTGCCAGCAGCTTAGTAACAGGGGAGGATACGCAGTATTTT. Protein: CASSLVTGEDTQYF.

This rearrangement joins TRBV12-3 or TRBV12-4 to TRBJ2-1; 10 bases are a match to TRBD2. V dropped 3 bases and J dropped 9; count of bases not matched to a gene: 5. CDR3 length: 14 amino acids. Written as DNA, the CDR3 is TGTGCCAGCAGTTTGGTAAGCGGGAGGGGTGAGCAGTTCTTC. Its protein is CASSLVSGRGEQFF.

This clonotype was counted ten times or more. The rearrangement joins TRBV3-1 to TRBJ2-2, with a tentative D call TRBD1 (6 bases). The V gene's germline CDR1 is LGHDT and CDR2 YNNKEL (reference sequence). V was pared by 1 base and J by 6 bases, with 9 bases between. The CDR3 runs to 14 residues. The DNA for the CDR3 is TGTGCCAGCAGCCAAGTAGAGGGGGCCGGGGAGCTGTTTTTT. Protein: CASSQVEGAGELFF.

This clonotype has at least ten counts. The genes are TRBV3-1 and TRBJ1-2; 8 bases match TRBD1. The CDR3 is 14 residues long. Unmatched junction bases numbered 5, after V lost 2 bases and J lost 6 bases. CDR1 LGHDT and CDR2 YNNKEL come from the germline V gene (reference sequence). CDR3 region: CASSQRTGPHGYTF. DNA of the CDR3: TGTGCCAGCAGCCAAAGGACAGGGCCTCATGGCTACACCTTC.

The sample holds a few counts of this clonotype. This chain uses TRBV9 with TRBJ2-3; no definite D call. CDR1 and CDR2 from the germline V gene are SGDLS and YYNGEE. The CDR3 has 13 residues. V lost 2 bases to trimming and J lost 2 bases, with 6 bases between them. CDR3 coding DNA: TGTGCCAGCAGCGTGGTGACCACAGATACGCAGTATTTT. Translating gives CASSVVTTDTQYF. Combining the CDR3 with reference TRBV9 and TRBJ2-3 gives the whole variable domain DSGVTQTPKHLITATGQRVTLRCSPRSGDLSVYWYQQSLDQGLQFLIQYYNGEERAKGNILERFSAQQFPDLHSELNLSSLELGDSALYFCASSVVTTDTQYFGPGTRLTVL.